Sequencing of this T cell receptor (beta chain) was carried out in a study of blood T cell repertoires in COVID-19. Study information: COVID-19 samples collected from the United States, Italy and Spain covered acute and convalescent phases.

This CDR3 region has 17 residues. In germline, CDR1 is SEHNR, CDR2 FQNEAQ (reference sequence). J gave up 6 bases and V 5 bases, and 16 bases lay outside the gene matches. Sequencing used immunoSEQ multiplex PCR; TCRdb keeps in-frame clones, though not all of them. The table has 300,000 to 450,000 clones, roughly 90% seen once. Followed longitudinally, the Seattle patients had been enrolled during active infection. Specimen: peripheral blood. This chain connects TRBV7-9 to TRBJ2-3; TRBD2 matches 8 bases. The source of this sequence is a woman between 25 and 40 years old with COVID-19, enrolled during active disease. The DNA of the CDR3 is TGTGCCAGCAGCCCCCGACCAGCGGGGGCCTCAGGGGATACGCAGTATTTT. Its protein is CASSPRPAGASGDTQYF. Filled out from reference TRBV7-9 and TRBJ2-3, the complete variable domain reads DTGVSQNPRHKITKRGQNVTFRCDPISEHNRLYWYRQTLGQGPEFLTYFQNEAQLEKSRLLSDRFSAERPKGSFSTLEIQRTEQGDSAMYLCASSPRPAGASGDTQYFGPGTRLTVL.